Listed below are T cell receptor beta chains from one sample, sequenced in a study of regulatory T cells in long-lasting Graves disease. TCRdb processed the multiplex PCR reads anew with MiXCR; each CDR3 protein has one entry. The sample has a few hundred thousand distinct CDR3 sequences; 20% to 25% are singletons. This sample comprised peripheral blood mononuclear cells (PBMCs), obtained when the disease was refractory, from a patient treated with antithyroid drugs. Receptor source: a female donor with Graves disease. Each CDR3 is given with its conserved first and last residue. The D gene is left open where the match is weak. Size values are once, few and many counts, or a class for expanded clones, and some rows have none.

j_call: TRBJ2-7
clone_size: few
d_call: TRBD1
v_call: TRBV11-2
cdr3_aa: CASSPPRGQGEIYEQYF
cdr3_nt: TGTGCCAGCTCACCTCCCCGAGGACAGGGGGAAATCTACGAGCAGTACTTC

j_call: TRBJ2-7
clone_size: few
d_call: TRBD2
v_call: TRBV4-1
cdr3_aa: CASSQPLAGEQYF
cdr3_nt: TGCGCCAGCAGCCAACCGCTAGCGGGAGAGCAGTACTTC

j_call: TRBJ1-5
clone_size: many
d_call: TRBD1
v_call: TRBV3-1
cdr3_aa: CASSHRGRDQPQHF
cdr3_nt: TGTGCCAGCAGTCACAGGGGGCGCGATCAGCCCCAGCATTTT

j_call: TRBJ2-2
clone_size: NA
d_call: NA
v_call: TRBV6-2/TRBV6-3
cdr3_aa: CASSEYVSLSTSELFF
cdr3_nt: TGTGCCAGCAGTGAATATGTCAGCCTAAGCACGTCGGAGCTGTTTTTT

j_call: TRBJ2-5
clone_size: NA
d_call: NA
v_call: TRBV20-1
cdr3_aa: CSAYGSKGTETQYF
cdr3_nt: TGCAGTGCGTATGGGTCTAAGGGGACAGAGACCCAGTACTTC

j_call: TRBJ2-7
clone_size: many
d_call: NA
v_call: TRBV11-2
cdr3_aa: CASSSLMTAKVCF
cdr3_nt: TGTGCCAGCAGCTCCCTCATGACCGCCAAAGTGTGCTTC

j_call: TRBJ2-7
clone_size: few
d_call: NA
v_call: TRBV14
cdr3_aa: CASSPRAHEQYF
cdr3_nt: TGTGCCAGCAGCCCCCGGGCCCACGAGCAGTACTTC

j_call: TRBJ1-2
clone_size: many
d_call: NA
v_call: TRBV28
cdr3_aa: CASIGAVGSYTF
cdr3_nt: TGTGCCAGCATTGGAGCAGTGGGTAGCTACACCTTC

j_call: TRBJ1-1
clone_size: few
d_call: NA
v_call: TRBV29-1
cdr3_aa: CSVEGQPNTEAFF
cdr3_nt: TGCAGCGTCGAAGGGCAGCCGAACACTGAAGCTTTCTTT

j_call: TRBJ1-6
clone_size: NA
d_call: NA
v_call: TRBV9
cdr3_aa: CASGETYNSPLHF
cdr3_nt: TGTGCCAGTGGAGAGACCTATAATTCACCCCTCCACTTT

j_call: TRBJ2-6
clone_size: many
d_call: NA
v_call: TRBV4-3
cdr3_aa: CASSPGSGRLGANVLTF
cdr3_nt: TGCGCCAGCAGCCCAGGTTCGGGGCGCCTTGGGGCCAACGTCCTGACTTTC

j_call: TRBJ1-5
clone_size: many
d_call: NA
v_call: TRBV27
cdr3_aa: CASSLSKGGNQPQHF
cdr3_nt: TGTGCCAGCAGTTTATCAAAGGGCGGCAATCAGCCCCAGCATTTT

j_call: TRBJ2-7
clone_size: many
d_call: NA
v_call: TRBV29-1
cdr3_aa: CSVGYISLGDNYEQYF
cdr3_nt: TGCAGCGTGGGGTATATCAGCCTAGGGGATAACTACGAGCAGTACTTC

j_call: TRBJ1-1
clone_size: few
d_call: TRBD1
v_call: TRBV11-3
cdr3_aa: CASSTGTGRITEAFF
cdr3_nt: TGTGCCAGCAGCACTGGGACAGGGAGGATCACTGAAGCTTTCTTT

j_call: TRBJ1-2
clone_size: NA
d_call: TRBD1
v_call: TRBV6-1
cdr3_aa: CASRPESLREWLDRAPQAGYTF
cdr3_nt: TGTGCCAGCCGTCCCGAGAGTTTACGGGAGTGGCTTGACAGGGCGCCACAGGCGGGCTACACCTTC

j_call: TRBJ1-2
clone_size: many
d_call: NA
v_call: TRBV6-5
cdr3_aa: CASSLWHDGANYGYTF
cdr3_nt: TGTGCCAGCAGTTTGTGGCACGATGGGGCTAACTATGGCTACACCTTC

j_call: TRBJ2-6
clone_size: NA
d_call: NA
v_call: TRBV30
cdr3_aa: CAWARPSGANVLTF
cdr3_nt: TGTGCCTGGGCGCGGCCCTCTGGGGCCAACGTCCTGACTTTC

j_call: TRBJ1-4
clone_size: many
d_call: NA
v_call: TRBV30
cdr3_aa: CAWSFGTNEKLFF
cdr3_nt: TGTGCCTGGAGTTTTGGCACTAATGAAAAACTGTTTTTT

j_call: TRBJ1-2
clone_size: many
d_call: NA
v_call: TRBV2
cdr3_aa: CASSDPWRGYTF
cdr3_nt: TGTGCCAGCAGTGACCCTTGGCGGGGCTACACCTTC

j_call: TRBJ2-2
clone_size: NA
d_call: NA
v_call: TRBV29-1
cdr3_aa: CSVDGRVAGELFF
cdr3_nt: TGCAGCGTTGATGGCAGGGTTGCCGGGGAGCTGTTTTTT

j_call: TRBJ1-5
clone_size: NA
d_call: TRBD1
v_call: TRBV20-1
cdr3_aa: CSARLGQGGQPQHF
cdr3_nt: TGCAGTGCTAGATTGGGACAGGGCGGTCAGCCCCAGCATTTT

j_call: TRBJ1-3
clone_size: NA
d_call: NA
v_call: TRBV2
cdr3_aa: CASSEVGTGNTIYF
cdr3_nt: TGTGCCAGCAGTGAAGTGGGCACTGGAAACACCATATATTTT

j_call: TRBJ1-2
clone_size: many
d_call: NA
v_call: TRBV12-3/TRBV12-4
cdr3_aa: CASSLGDILNGYTF
cdr3_nt: TGTGCCAGCAGTTTAGGGGACATTTTGAATGGCTACACCTTC

j_call: TRBJ2-1
clone_size: NA
d_call: NA
v_call: TRBV11-2
cdr3_aa: CASSSYSSNYNEQFF
cdr3_nt: TGTGCCAGCAGCTCCTACTCTAGCAACTACAATGAGCAGTTCTTC

j_call: TRBJ1-4
clone_size: many
d_call: NA
v_call: TRBV28
cdr3_aa: CASTRGLVGEKLFF
cdr3_nt: TGTGCCAGCACACGGGGGTTAGTTGGGGAAAAACTGTTTTTT

j_call: TRBJ2-5
clone_size: NA
d_call: NA
v_call: TRBV19
cdr3_aa: CASSSRSEVETQYF
cdr3_nt: TGTGCCAGTAGTTCGAGGTCGGAGGTGGAGACCCAGTACTTC

j_call: TRBJ2-7
clone_size: NA
d_call: TRBD2
v_call: TRBV27
cdr3_aa: CASSLKAQGGAYEQYF
cdr3_nt: TGTGCCAGCAGTTTAAAGGCCCAGGGAGGGGCCTACGAGCAGTACTTC

j_call: TRBJ1-1
clone_size: many
d_call: NA
v_call: TRBV28
cdr3_aa: CASTPGGKNTEAFF
cdr3_nt: TGTGCCAGCACCCCCGGCGGGAAGAACACTGAAGCTTTCTTT

j_call: TRBJ1-2
clone_size: few
d_call: NA
v_call: TRBV27
cdr3_aa: CASSGVLGRTNYGYTF
cdr3_nt: TGTGCCAGCAGTGGAGTACTGGGACGGACTAACTATGGCTACACCTTC

j_call: TRBJ1-5
clone_size: NA
d_call: TRBD1
v_call: TRBV7-9
cdr3_aa: CASSLEIRDSFSNQPQHF
cdr3_nt: TGTGCCAGCAGCTTGGAGATCCGGGACAGTTTCAGCAATCAGCCCCAGCATTTT

j_call: TRBJ2-7
clone_size: many
d_call: NA
v_call: TRBV12-5
cdr3_aa: CASAVGVDEQYF
cdr3_nt: TGTGCTAGTGCTGTGGGCGTCGACGAGCAGTACTTC

j_call: TRBJ1-2
clone_size: many
d_call: TRBD1
v_call: TRBV20-1
cdr3_aa: CSARDNGQGGHYGYTF
cdr3_nt: TGCAGTGCTAGAGATAATGGACAGGGCGGGCACTATGGCTACACCTTC

j_call: TRBJ2-3
clone_size: NA
d_call: TRBD1
v_call: TRBV6-1
cdr3_aa: CASLLGQGNSDTQYF
cdr3_nt: TGTGCCAGCCTTCTGGGACAGGGTAACTCAGATACGCAGTATTTT

j_call: TRBJ1-1
clone_size: NA
d_call: TRBD1
v_call: TRBV2
cdr3_aa: CASGRDRATEAFF
cdr3_nt: TGTGCCAGCGGGCGGGACAGGGCTACTGAAGCTTTCTTT

j_call: TRBJ2-7
clone_size: NA
d_call: NA
v_call: TRBV7-3
cdr3_aa: CASSPPWDLSYEQYF
cdr3_nt: TGTGCCAGCAGCCCCCCTTGGGACTTGTCCTACGAGCAGTACTTC

j_call: TRBJ2-5
clone_size: many
d_call: NA
v_call: TRBV28
cdr3_aa: CASSPPKGNQETQYF
cdr3_nt: TGTGCCAGCAGTCCCCCTAAGGGGAACCAAGAGACCCAGTACTTC

j_call: TRBJ2-3
clone_size: NA
d_call: NA
v_call: TRBV7-2
cdr3_aa: CASSLAEYTDTQYF
cdr3_nt: TGTGCCAGCAGCTTGGCCGAATACACAGATACGCAGTATTTT

j_call: TRBJ1-2
clone_size: NA
d_call: TRBD1
v_call: TRBV4-2
cdr3_aa: CASSQDPGGNGYAF
cdr3_nt: TGTGCCAGCAGCCAAGATCCAGGGGGCAATGGCTACGCCTTC

j_call: TRBJ2-3
clone_size: NA
d_call: NA
v_call: TRBV7-2
cdr3_aa: CASSASIDTQYF
cdr3_nt: TGTGCCAGCAGCGCCTCCATAGATACGCAGTATTTT

j_call: TRBJ1-2
clone_size: NA
d_call: NA
v_call: TRBV30
cdr3_aa: CAWSETRDYGYTF
cdr3_nt: TGTGCCTGGAGTGAAACCAGGGACTATGGCTACACCTTC

j_call: TRBJ2-2
clone_size: NA
d_call: TRBD2
v_call: TRBV5-1
cdr3_aa: CASSLRLAGGNGELFF
cdr3_nt: TGCGCCAGCAGCTTAAGACTAGCGGGCGGCAACGGGGAGCTGTTTTTT

j_call: TRBJ1-6
clone_size: many
d_call: NA
v_call: TRBV3-1
cdr3_aa: CASSQDGTPPLHF
cdr3_nt: TGTGCCAGCAGCCAAGATGGCACTCCACCCCTCCACTTT

j_call: TRBJ2-7
clone_size: many
d_call: NA
v_call: TRBV28
cdr3_aa: CASSSQTGRNEQYF
cdr3_nt: TGTGCCAGCAGTTCGCAGACAGGGAGGAACGAGCAGTACTTC

j_call: TRBJ2-7
clone_size: many
d_call: TRBD2
v_call: TRBV12-3/TRBV12-4
cdr3_aa: CASSMAGTSYEQYF
cdr3_nt: TGTGCCAGCAGTATGGCCGGGACTAGCTACGAGCAGTACTTC

j_call: TRBJ1-4
clone_size: many
d_call: NA
v_call: TRBV11-2
cdr3_aa: CASSRTDSNEKLFF
cdr3_nt: TGTGCCAGCAGCCGGACAGACAGTAATGAAAAACTGTTTTTT